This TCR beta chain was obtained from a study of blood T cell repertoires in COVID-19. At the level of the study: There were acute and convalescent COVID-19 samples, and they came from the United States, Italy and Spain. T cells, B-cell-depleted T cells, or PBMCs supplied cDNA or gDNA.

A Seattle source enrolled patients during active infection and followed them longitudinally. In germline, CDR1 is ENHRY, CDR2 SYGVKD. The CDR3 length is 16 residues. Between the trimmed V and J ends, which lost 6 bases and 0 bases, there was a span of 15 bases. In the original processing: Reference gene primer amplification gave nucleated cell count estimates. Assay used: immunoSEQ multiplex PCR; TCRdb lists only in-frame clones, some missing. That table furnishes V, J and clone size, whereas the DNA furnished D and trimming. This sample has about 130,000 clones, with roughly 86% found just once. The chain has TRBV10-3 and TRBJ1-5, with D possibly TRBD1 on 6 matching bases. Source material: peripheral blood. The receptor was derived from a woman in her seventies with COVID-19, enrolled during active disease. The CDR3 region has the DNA TGTGCCATCAGCCGCGGACAGACTAATAGCAATCAGCCCCAGCATTTT. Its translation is CAISRGQTNSNQPQHF.